The present T cell receptor (beta chain) was sequenced within a study of cytomegalovirus exposure and HLA in healthy donors. This PCR relied on a set of 60 Vbeta primers and 13 Jbeta primers. Profiled with immunoSEQ multiplex PCR; TCRdb holds only in-frame clones, not every one. The sample lists 130,000 to 150,000 clones, around 80% occurring once. The CDR3 is 13 residues long. Germline V CDR1 and CDR2: SQVTM, ANQGSEA. The ends were cut back, 7 bases at V and 2 bases at J, with 11 bases in the middle. Sequencing input: PBMCs. This clonotype was sampled from a male donor in good health and CMV-seronegative. The V gene is TRBV29-1, the J gene TRBJ2-2, with D tentatively TRBD1 (5 bases). Here the CDR3 DNA reads TGCAGCGATGCCGACAGAAACACCGGGGAGCTGTTTTTT. Translation gives CSDADRNTGELFF.